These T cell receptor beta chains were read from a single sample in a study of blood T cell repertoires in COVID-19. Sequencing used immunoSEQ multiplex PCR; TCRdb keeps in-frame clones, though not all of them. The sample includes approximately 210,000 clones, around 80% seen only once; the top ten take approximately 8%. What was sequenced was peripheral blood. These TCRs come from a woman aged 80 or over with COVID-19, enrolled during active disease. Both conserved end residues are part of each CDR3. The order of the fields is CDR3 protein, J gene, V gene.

CATSDLLNTGELFF | TRBJ2-2 | TRBV24-1
CASSPRTGASGNTIYF | TRBJ1-3 | TRBV28
CASSSGTGVFSGNTIYF | TRBJ1-3 | TRBV5-4
CASSYSGTGGARNTEAFF | TRBJ1-1 | TRBV7-2
CASSQPAGYEQYF | TRBJ2-7 | TRBV28
CASSLGPEAYGYTF | TRBJ1-2 | TRBV5-1
CASSLGGDQETQYF | TRBJ2-5 | TRBV5-1
CASSHSGTGVGQPQHF | TRBJ1-5 | TRBV6-6
CSVERGGEYIQYF | TRBJ2-4 | TRBV29-1
CASSRSGTGSSGANVLTF | TRBJ2-6 | TRBV4-1
CASSQAGRASGGDTQYF | TRBJ2-3 | TRBV3-1/TRBV3-2
CASSLGQGLAETQYF | TRBJ2-5 | TRBV5-8
CASKGTAQETQYF | TRBJ2-5 | TRBV18
CASSMERGVPRQFF | TRBJ2-1 | TRBV19
CASSWGDEQFF | TRBJ2-1 | TRBV7-9
CASSSGTGSYEQYF | TRBJ2-7 | TRBV9
CASSPRLAGGNEQFF | TRBJ2-1 | TRBV3-1/TRBV3-2
CSVTAGLAGGEQFF | TRBJ2-1 | TRBV29-1
CASSTGTVEEKLFF | TRBJ1-4 | TRBV5-1
CASSWTSGRSDNEQFF | TRBJ2-1 | TRBV27
CASSPLGASRDTQYF | TRBJ2-3 | TRBV25-1
CASSFETGLVEKLFF | TRBJ1-4 | TRBV7-9
CASSSHKDRRINNEQFF | TRBJ2-1 | TRBV28
CASSEAGGGTSPLHF | TRBJ1-6 | TRBV3-1/TRBV3-2
CASSTRRNEQYF | TRBJ2-7 | TRBV28
CASSPTRIPPDTQYF | TRBJ2-3 | TRBV3-1/TRBV3-2
CASSLNRAGDTEAFF | TRBJ1-1 | TRBV5-1
CASQQVRDIQYF | TRBJ2-4 | TRBV2
CASQGATGEQYF | TRBJ2-7 | TRBV2
CASNGQTSNQPQHF | TRBJ1-5 | TRBV19
CASSPSTDTQYF | TRBJ2-3 | TRBV12-3/TRBV12-4
CAISGGRGATGELFF | TRBJ2-2 | TRBV10-3
CASSLGGHLNTEAFF | TRBJ1-1 | TRBV5-1
CASSFHSGTVSYNEQFF | TRBJ2-1 | TRBV7-6
CASRKDYSNQPQHF | TRBJ1-5 | TRBV27
CASSLYSGQGYANEQFF | TRBJ2-1 | TRBV27
CASSQDRGNTEAFF | TRBJ1-1 | TRBV6-6
CASSLEGLVNTEAFF | TRBJ1-1 | TRBV5-1
CASSIIPGTEAFF | TRBJ1-1 | TRBV27
CASSQGQRVYGYTF | TRBJ1-2 | TRBV3-1/TRBV3-2
CASSQVTEASTEAFF | TRBJ1-1 | TRBV4-1
CASSSGVSTPLHF | TRBJ1-6 | TRBV5-1
CASSFSGGATDTQYF | TRBJ2-3 | TRBV7-9
CATKGTVNQPQHF | TRBJ1-5 | TRBV2
CASSLTSGRETQYF | TRBJ2-5 | TRBV3-1/TRBV3-2
CASSIQGTNYGYTF | TRBJ1-2 | TRBV2
CASSMGQQGATNEKLFF | TRBJ1-4 | TRBV19
CASSEQSGGDNEQFF | TRBJ2-1 | TRBV2
CASSLTDSRLNEKLFF | TRBJ1-4 | TRBV2
CASSVGTGEAFF | TRBJ1-1 | TRBV9
CASSVTGVDTQYF | TRBJ2-3 | TRBV10-2
CASSILRTSPPYGYTF | TRBJ1-2 | TRBV19
CASSLVGGAEAFF | TRBJ1-1 | TRBV11-3
CASSPLRGARNEQYF | TRBJ2-7 | TRBV11-2
CATSAGGGYGYTF | TRBJ1-2 | TRBV24-1
CASSISPGQGRTEAFF | TRBJ1-1 | TRBV5-5
CASSTRQEHGYTF | TRBJ1-2 | TRBV19
CASSLGGLSGSSRETQYF | TRBJ2-5 | TRBV7-7
CASSVGGQSNQPQHF | TRBJ1-5 | TRBV9